This is a list of T cell receptor beta chains from one sample in a study of cytomegalovirus exposure and HLA in healthy donors. The repertoire was sequenced with immunoSEQ multiplex PCR; TCRdb's copy has only in-frame clones and lacks some. The data show approximately 140,000 clones, roughly two thirds seen once. Sequencing used PBMCs. The receptors derive from a human donor in good health. Both conserved end residues are part of each CDR3. Fields, in order: V gene, J gene, clone size, D gene, CDR3 protein, CDR3 DNA. The D gene is left open where the match is weak. Clone size is stated in some rows and not others, as once, few, many or a class when expanded.

>TRBV6-4|TRBJ2-3|.|TRBD2
CASSTGGAEDTQYF
TGTGCCAGCAGTACCGGGGGGGCAGAAGATACGCAGTATTTT
>TRBV29-1|TRBJ2-3|.|.
CSVLPPGVDTQYF
TGCAGCGTACTTCCCCCAGGGGTAGATACGCAGTATTTT
>TRBV7-3|TRBJ2-3|.|.
CASSRGDTQYF
TGTGCCAGCAGTAGGGGAGATACGCAGTATTTT
>TRBV6-1|TRBJ2-5|.|TRBD2
CASSEGLAGGEEYF
TGTGCCAGCAGTGAAGGACTAGCGGGAGGTGAGGAGTACTTC
>TRBV5-1|TRBJ1-2|once|TRBD1
CASSSGQGSYGYTF
TGCGCCAGCAGCTCGGGACAGGGGAGCTATGGCTACACCTTC
>TRBV13|TRBJ2-1|.|.
CASRKAGQWNEQFF
TGTGCCAGCCGAAAGGCAGGGCAATGGAATGAGCAGTTCTTC
>TRBV5-8|TRBJ2-7|.|.
CASTYAGSYEQYF
TGTGCCAGCACCTATGCAGGGTCCTACGAGCAGTACTTC
>TRBV6-1|TRBJ2-7|.|.
CASSEQHASYEQYF
TGTGCCAGCAGTGAACAACACGCTTCCTACGAGCAGTACTTC
>TRBV7-9|TRBJ2-7|.|.
CASSPGQEQYF
TGTGCCAGCAGCCCCGGACAAGAGCAGTACTTC
>TRBV6-5|TRBJ2-1|.|TRBD2
CATVSGSGTYNEQFF
TGTGCCACAGTAAGCGGGAGTGGGACCTACAATGAGCAGTTCTTC
>TRBV5-1|TRBJ2-3|.|.
CASSLNTRPSDTQYF
TGCGCCAGCAGCTTGAATACTAGGCCGTCGGATACGCAGTATTTT
>TRBV5-4|TRBJ2-7|few|.
CASSLESVNEQYF
TGTGCCAGCAGCTTGGAGTCAGTCAACGAGCAGTACTTC
>TRBV27|TRBJ2-1|.|TRBD2
CASRKERGILNGQFF
TGTGCCAGCAGGAAAGAGCGGGGTATTCTCAATGGGCAGTTCTTC
>TRBV5-8|TRBJ1-1|few|.
CASSNRDCEAFF
TGTGCCAGCAGTAACCGGGACTGTGAAGCTTTCTTT
>TRBV2|TRBJ1-3|once|TRBD1
CATTPSRTGQNTIYF
TGTGCCACCACCCCCTCCCGGACAGGGCAGAACACCATATATTTT
>TRBV27|TRBJ1-1|.|TRBD1
CASSPRGQAEAFF
TGTGCCAGCAGTCCCAGGGGGCAGGCTGAAGCTTTCTTT
>TRBV9|TRBJ1-2|.|.
CASSVGEGHYGYTF
TGTGCCAGCAGCGTAGGGGAGGGGCACTATGGCTACACCTTC
>TRBV10-3|TRBJ1-1|.|.
CAISTTGIEGTEAFF
TGTGCCATCAGTACGACAGGTATAGAGGGCACTGAAGCTTTCTTT
>TRBV27|TRBJ1-2|.|.
CASSIGGSGYTF
TGTGCCAGCAGCATCGGGGGTAGTGGCTACACCTTC
>TRBV6-1|TRBJ2-7|.|.
CASSEATGSYEQYF
TGTGCCAGCAGTGAAGCGACTGGTTCCTACGAGCAGTACTTC
>TRBV2|TRBJ1-4|few|.
CASSDRGRVATNEKLFF
TGTGCCAGCAGTGACCGGGGAAGGGTAGCAACTAATGAAAAACTGTTTTTT
>TRBV19|TRBJ1-1|.|.
CASSHLVEGAEAFF
TGTGCCAGTAGCCACTTAGTTGAAGGGGCTGAAGCTTTCTTT
>TRBV10-3|TRBJ1-5|.|.
CAISEEGLGNQPQHF
TGTGCCATCAGTGAAGAGGGCCTGGGGAATCAGCCCCAGCATTTT
>TRBV4-2|TRBJ2-4|.|TRBD2
CASSQGAGGNPQNIQYF
TGTGCCAGCAGCCAAGGGGCGGGAGGAAATCCACAGAACATTCAGTACTTC
>TRBV19|TRBJ1-4|.|.
CASSDVGAATNEKLFF
TGTGCCAGTAGTGATGTGGGGGCCGCAACTAATGAAAAACTGTTTTTT
>TRBV6-5|TRBJ2-1|.|.
CASSYWPGPYNEQFF
TGTGCCAGCAGTTACTGGCCAGGCCCCTACAATGAGCAGTTCTTC
>TRBV29-1|TRBJ1-1|few|TRBD1
CSARTGPMNTEAFF
TGCAGCGCCAGGACAGGGCCCATGAACACTGAAGCTTTCTTT
>TRBV9|TRBJ1-1|.|.
CASSVESGMNTEAFF
TGTGCCAGCAGCGTAGAATCGGGGATGAACACTGAAGCTTTCTTT
>TRBV18|TRBJ2-1|.|TRBD1
CASSPGQGWFF
TGTGCCAGCTCACCAGGACAGGGTTGGTTCTTC
>TRBV6-1|TRBJ2-4|.|TRBD1
CGTQGASQNIQYF
TGTGGTACCCAGGGGGCATCTCAAAACATTCAGTACTTC
>TRBV2|TRBJ2-3|few|.
CASRSGYTDTQYF
TGTGCCAGCAGGAGCGGCTACACAGATACGCAGTATTTT
>TRBV7-3|TRBJ2-1|once|TRBD2
CASSPGTSGRTDEQFF
TGTGCCAGCAGCCCGGGGACTAGCGGGAGAACGGATGAGCAGTTCTTC
>TRBV11-2|TRBJ2-1|.|TRBD2
CASSPRTSGGNEQFF
TGTGCCAGCAGCCCTCGGACTAGCGGTGGGAATGAGCAGTTCTTC
>TRBV7-8|TRBJ1-1|once|TRBD1
CASSFSSGTGTLNTEAFF
TGTGCCAGCAGCTTCTCATCCGGGACAGGGACCTTGAACACTGAAGCTTTCTTT
>TRBV18|TRBJ1-2|.|TRBD1
CASSPKKGQGPNYGYTF
TGTGCCAGCTCACCAAAAAAAGGACAGGGACCTAACTATGGCTACACCTTC
>TRBV5-1|TRBJ2-7|.|TRBD2
CASTRGLALDEQYF
TGCGCCAGCACCCGTGGACTAGCCTTGGACGAGCAGTACTTC
>TRBV4-1|TRBJ2-7|.|.
CASSQHMGQTSYEQYF
TGCGCCAGCAGCCAACATATGGGACAAACCTCCTACGAGCAGTACTTC
>TRBV27|TRBJ1-5|once|.
CASSLYPGGQPQHF
TGTGCCAGCAGTTTATATCCCGGCGGGCAGCCCCAGCATTTT
>TRBV14|TRBJ1-4|.|.
CASSHGGNEKLFF
TGTGCCAGCAGCCATGGAGGGAATGAAAAACTGTTTTTT
>TRBV6-1|TRBJ2-7|.|.
CASKNGGYEQYF
TGTGCCAGTAAGAATGGAGGTTACGAGCAGTACTTC
>TRBV28|TRBJ1-1|.|.
CASSLTGTEAFF
TGTGCCAGCAGTTTAACGGGAACTGAAGCTTTCTTT